Sequencing of this TCR beta chain was carried out in a study of a mutant IDH1 vaccine in newly diagnosed glioma. Study details: Those enrolled had earlier been treated with radiotherapy, temozolomide, or both, mostly both. Week 35 was safety follow-up visit V12; week 47 was end-of-study visit V13.

Repertoires were generated with immunoSEQ multiplex PCR, while TCRdb's copy carries only in-frame clones and drops some. The profile shows tens of thousands of clones, approximately 84% of them singletons. Time point of the sample: week 47, end of study. The vaccine gave 300 ug of a 20-mer mutant IDH1 peptide subcutaneously per dose. Patients, over weeks 1, 3, 5, 7, 11, 15, 19 and 23, received a total of eight vaccinations. Every donor had a new WHO grade 3 or 4 astrocytoma that was IDH1-mutant, with loss of nuclear ATRX. CDR1 is MNHEY and CDR2 is SVGAGI in the germline V gene. V gave up 6 bases and J gave up 0 bases, with 12 bases separating them. The CDR3 length is 15 residues. As to this clone: What it recognizes is unknown.

The chain couples TRBV6-5 to TRBJ2-1; a possible D gene is TRBD2 (5 bases). This specimen was PBMCs, taken from a glioma patient whose treatment included an IDH1 peptide vaccine. The receptor was derived from a woman in her twenties or thirties with glioma. Some clones in this sample may be carry-over from other donors' samples. CDR3 DNA: TGTGCCAGCAGCCTTATTGGGAGCTCCTACAATGAGCAGTTCTTC. The encoded protein is CASSLIGSSYNEQFF.